This T cell receptor (beta chain) was retrieved from a study of immune evolution from preneoplasia to lung adenocarcinoma (dated by TCRdb to about 2021). In the study overall: The study used immune gene expression, TCR sequencing and multiplex immunofluorescence to profile the immune contexture of lung adenocarcinoma precursors and invasive adenocarcinoma. The immune data were integrated with whole exome sequencing and methylation data obtained from the same cohort of nodules. According to the study, roughly 110 samples were used for TCR sequencing. TCR sequencing data were obtained from about 50 patients. POLYSOLVER was used to infer Class I HLA alleles from exome data, while LOHHLA was used to detect allele-specific HLA loss. Resected precursor lesions (AAH, AIS, MIA) and invasive adenocarcinomas were compared with paired morphologically normal lung tissue. Sample size was determined by specimen availability and not by a prior power calculation. A total of about 53 patients with pulmonary nodules who underwent surgical resection were included in the overall cohort. Results the study describes overall, beyond this receptor: Normal lung had the highest top T cell clone frequencies, which appeared to decline progressively from AAH through AIS, MIA and invasive adenocarcinoma. Findings were based on association rather than direct causation; larger cohorts with long-term follow-up and longitudinal biopsies were deemed needed. Clonality was highest in normal lung, while later-stage lesions appeared to show lower clonality but higher T cell density and diversity. Because every patient came from Japan and China, how well the results apply to Western populations was uncertain.

CDR1 DFQATT and CDR2 SNEGSKA were looked up in the germline V gene (reference sequence). Trimming costs V 6 bases and J 3 bases, and their ends lie 6 bases apart. The cysteine opens and the phenylalanine closes a CDR3 of 11 amino acids. CDR3 DNA only is kept here, 33 bases in frame from base 1. Remarks on this clone: This clone's antigen is unknown. Per-base quality was not reported, and no clone a single base away is much larger than it.

The immunoSEQ hsTCRbeta Kit was used to sequence TCR beta CDR3 regions from DNA. In the paper's pipeline: TCR sequencing data were analysed with the ImmunoSEQ Analyzer. T cell clonality was calculated on productive rearrangements as 1 minus Pielou's evenness. The inverse Simpson index, applied to productive templates, was used to measure T cell diversity. T cell density was defined as TCR beta template counts normalized to usable DNA, with usable DNA estimated by amplification and sequencing of housekeeping genes. Two-sided Kruskal-Wallis tests were used to compare TCR metrics between histologic stages. TCRdb stores this immuneACCESS table with in-frame sequences only. Part of the clones is absent; in the studies checked, under half of the shortfall reflects unresolved V genes, and no reason is known for the rest. That table supplies the V and J calls and clone size; D and trimming were determined from the DNA. The sample table records some 6,200 clones; 70% to 80% of these occur just once. The ten top clones hold less than 25% of the sample.

Patients underwent resection in Japan or China between the mid-2010s and the late 2010s. Two lung cancer pathologists independently confirmed the histologic diagnosis of each case on H&E slides. FFPE tissue was used for DNA isolation with the AllPrep DNA/RNA FFPE Kit. This receptor chain uses TRBV20-1 and TRBJ1-5; the D segment cannot be called with confidence. The sequence was obtained from a person between 55 and 80 years old with lung adenocarcinoma. What was sequenced was FFPE adjacent normal lung tissue. Here is the DNA: TGCAGTGCACAACACAATCAGCCCCAGCATTTT. This gives the protein CSAQHNQPQHF.